These 27 T cell receptor beta chains originate from one sample sequenced in a study of T cell responses to AZD1222 COVID-19 vaccine (dated by TCRdb to about 2021). The sample's time point label, in plain terms: baseline before first vaccination. According to the study, the label for this sample's treatment or condition signals: meningococcal conjugate vaccine given as trial control. The library came from the immunoSEQ multiplex PCR assay. TCRdb retrieved this table from immuneACCESS and kept in-frame rearrangements only. Not all clones are present; in checked studies, unresolved V genes account for under half, and no reason is known for the remainder. This sample has approximately 110,000 clones in its table, and roughly 90% of those were observed once. The top ten clonotypes cover 9.5% to 15% of the sample. Sequenced here: peripheral blood, sampled on day 0 of MenACWY control vaccination. These receptors came from an adult in good health.

The chain employs TRBV14 and TRBJ1-2, with a weak D call TRBD1 (5 bases). The germline CDR1 and CDR2 sequences are SGHDN and FVKESK. V was trimmed by 4 bases and J by 1 base, leaving 10 bases between them. CDR3 length: 14 residues. The CDR3 loop is CASSPLRVNYGYTF. CDR3 DNA: TGTGCCAGCAGCCCGCTCAGGGTTAACTATGGCTACACCTTC.

The J gene is TRBJ2-7, the V gene TRBV6-5, with 9 positions matching TRBD2. This CDR3 spans 15 amino acids. The ends lost 0 bases at V and 2 bases at J; junction bases unmatched: 2. Germline V gene data show CDR1 as MNHEY and CDR2 as SVGAGI. CDR3 sequence (DNA): TGTGCCAGCAGTTACTCGGCGGGGGGGGCCTACGAGCAGTACTTC. As protein: CASSYSAGGAYEQYF.

For the CDR3, the DNA is TGTGCCTGGAGCCCGGAGGTTGCAACTAATGAAAAACTGTTTTTT. It specifies CAWSPEVATNEKLFF. The genes are TRBV30 and TRBJ1-4; no clear D gene. CDR3 length: 15 residues. Germline CDR1 GTSNPN, CDR2 SVGIG (reference sequence). Trimming left V 3 bases short and J 0 bases short, with 11 bases between.

The chain joins TRBV6-2 or TRBV6-3 to TRBJ2-7; D is ambiguous. The V gene lost 2 bases and the J gene lost 2 bases, with 4 bases spanning the gap. CDR3 length equals 12 residues. The V gene's germline CDR1 is MNHEY and CDR2 SVGEGT. In DNA form, the CDR3 reads TGTGCCAGCAGTTACCCGACCTACGAGCAGTACTTC. It codes for CASSYPTYEQYF.

This clone was picked up one time. The rearrangement joins TRBV2 to TRBJ2-3; 7 bases align to TRBD2. The V segment lost 2 bases and the J segment 2 bases; nucleotides outside the gene matches: 4. Germline V lookup: CDR1 SNHLY, CDR2 FYNNEI. The CDR3 has 15 amino acids. This chain's CDR3 is CASSELAAITDTQYF. CDR3 DNA: TGTGCCAGCAGTGAACTAGCGGCAATCACAGATACGCAGTATTTT.

The V call is TRBV14, the J call TRBJ1-1; tentatively, D is TRBD1 (6 bases). Germline CDR1 and CDR2: SGHDN and FVKESK. V gave up 0 bases and J gave up 1 base, with 12 bases separating them. The CDR3 is 16 amino acids. The CDR3 protein is CASSQDWGTSNTEAFF. CDR3 sequence (DNA): TGTGCCAGCAGCCAAGATTGGGGGACATCGAACACTGAAGCTTTCTTT.

This clone came up a few times. This rearrangement joins TRBV30 to TRBJ2-1, with TRBD2 identical over 7 bases. The V segment lost 0 bases and the J segment 8 bases; nucleotides outside the gene matches: 7. Germline V gene lookup returns CDR1 GTSNPN and CDR2 SVGIG (reference sequence). The CDR3 spans 14 residues. The CDR3 is CAWSVVAGEDEQFF. Written as DNA, the CDR3 is TGTGCCTGGAGTGTCGTTGCGGGGGAAGATGAGCAGTTCTTC.

V gene TRBV6-5 combines with J gene TRBJ2-7; D tentatively reads TRBD1 or TRBD2 (5 bases each). V dropped 6 bases and J dropped 2 bases, with 14 bases sitting between them. The CDR3 loop spans 14 amino acids. Germline V CDR1 and CDR2: MNHEY, SVGAGI. The CDR3 spells CASRRPGPPYEQYF. In DNA, the CDR3 is TGTGCCAGCAGAAGACCGGGACCTCCCTACGAGCAGTACTTC.

As concerns this clone: The junction departs from the called germline gene at one end, perhaps through a read error. The chain carries TRBV7-7 and TRBJ2-3, with D unresolved. Germline V gene data show CDR1 as SSHAT and CDR2 as FNYEAQ (reference sequence). The CDR3 is 16 residues long. CDR3 nucleotides: TGTGCTAGCAGCTTAGTGTCGGGTTTCGGCACAGATACGCAGTATTTT. The encoded protein is CASSLVSGFGTDTQYF.

The V gene is TRBV5-1, the J gene TRBJ1-2; TRBD1 aligns across 10 bases. Per the germline V gene, CDR1 is SGHRS and CDR2 is YFSETQ. The junction had 8 bases not matched to a gene; V was cut back by 4 bases and J by 2 bases. CDR3 length: 16 residues. Here the CDR3 reads CASSDHPGQGNYGYTF. In DNA form, the CDR3 reads TGCGCCAGCAGCGACCACCCGGGACAGGGGAACTATGGCTACACCTTC.

In DNA form, the CDR3 reads TGTGCCAGCACCGTACATCCTTACGAGCAGTACTTC. Translating gives CASTVHPYEQYF. The chain employs TRBV7-9 and TRBJ2-7; D gene ambiguous. In germline, CDR1 is SEHNR, CDR2 FQNEAQ (reference sequence). Trimming pared 7 bases from V and 4 bases from J, leaving 11 bases between. The CDR3 extends over 12 amino acids. The full variable domain, completed using reference TRBV7-9 and TRBJ2-7, is DTGVSQNPRHKITKRGQNVTFRCDPISEHNRLYWYRQTLGQGPEFLTYFQNEAQLEKSRLLSDRFSAERPKGSFSTLEIQRTEQGDSAMYLCASTVHPYEQYFGPGTRLTVT.

The rearrangement links TRBV6-5 to TRBJ1-1; perhaps TRBD1 as D (6 bases). The CDR3 covers 12 residues. V lost 5 bases, J lost 10 bases, and 14 bases lay in between. The germline gives CDR1 MNHEY, CDR2 SVGAGI. The CDR3 reads CASSRGEGGAFF. CDR3 bases: TGTGCCAGCAGTCGAGGGGAAGGGGGAGCTTTCTTT.

The chain recombines TRBV6-2 or TRBV6-3 with TRBJ2-1; D is unclear. The CDR3 spans 15 residues. V lost 1 base and J 6 bases, leaving 13 bases between the germline ends. Germline values: CDR1 MNHEY, CDR2 SVGEGT. This CDR3 is CASSYYGTVSNEQFF. As DNA, the CDR3 is TGTGCCAGCAGTTACTATGGTACAGTAAGCAATGAGCAGTTCTTC.

The chain is built from TRBV28 and TRBJ2-7, with D perhaps TRBD1 or TRBD2 (5 bases each). V lost 8 bases and J lost 3, with 8 bases in between. The CDR3 contains 11 residues. CDR1 is MDHEN and CDR2 is SYDVKM in the germline V gene. The CDR3 nucleotides read TGTGCCAGCGGGGACCTCTACGAGCAGTACTTC. It is translated as CASGDLYEQYF.

The chain links TRBV5-8 to TRBJ1-6, with D possibly matching TRBD1 (6 bases). CDR1 is SGHTS and CDR2 is YDEGEE in the germline V gene. The CDR3 sequence is 15 residues long. V was shortened by 4 bases and J by 9 bases, with 17 bases between the two germline ends. The CDR3 region is CASSPIRGVSSPLHF. The CDR3 bases are TGTGCCAGCAGCCCTATTAGGGGGGTGTCTTCACCCCTCCACTTT.

The chain couples TRBV27 to TRBJ1-6; TRBD1 matches at 7 bases. Germline V gene data show CDR1 as MNHEY and CDR2 as SMNVEV (reference sequence). Trimming at V came to 6 bases and at J to 5 bases, leaving 7 bases not matched to a gene. The CDR3 runs to 15 residues. As DNA, the CDR3 is TGTGCCAGCAGGAGACAGGGACGCGATAATTCACCCCTCCACTTT. As protein: CASRRQGRDNSPLHF.

This clone was detected a few times. The V gene is TRBV7-8, the J gene TRBJ1-6, with no clear D. Trimming took off 3 bases at V and 5 bases at J, with 11 bases between the two ends. CDR1 is SGHVS and CDR2 is FQNEAQ in the germline V gene. This CDR3 has 15 residues. The CDR3 protein is CASSFGVGDNSPLHF. In DNA form, the CDR3 reads TGTGCCAGCAGCTTTGGGGTTGGGGATAATTCACCCCTCCACTTT.

Only one count was recorded for this clone. The rearrangement joins TRBV14 to TRBJ1-3; D is undetermined. CDR3 length: 13 amino acids. CDR1 is SGHDN, CDR2 FVKESK, per germline. V lost 4 bases to trimming and J lost 0 bases, with 4 bases between them. The CDR3 region is CASSPYSGNTIYF. CDR3 in DNA: TGTGCCAGCAGCCCCTACTCTGGAAACACCATATATTTT. The full variable domain, completed using reference TRBV14 and TRBJ1-3, is EAGVTQFPSHSVIEKGQTVTLRCDPISGHDNLYWYRRVMGKEIKFLLHFVKESKQDESGMPNNRFLAERTGGTYSTLKVQPAELEDSGVYFCASSPYSGNTIYFGEGSWLTVV.

J is TRBJ1-1 and V is TRBV6-4; D remains ambiguous. The CDR3 extends over 14 amino acids. Trimming took 2 bases from V and 1 from J, leaving 8 bases between them. Germline V lookup: CDR1 MRHNA, CDR2 SNTAGT. The CDR3 DNA reads TGTGCCAGCAGTGACCCAGAACCGAACACTGAAGCTTTCTTT. Its translation: CASSDPEPNTEAFF.

The rearrangement joins TRBV7-3 to TRBJ2-2; no clear D. Germline CDR1 is SGHTA and CDR2 is FQGTGA. The CDR3 contains 14 residues. Trimming cost V 3 bases and J 2 bases, with 7 bases left between them. The CDR3 loop reads CASSFGRNTGELFF. The CDR3 coding sequence is TGTGCCAGCAGCTTCGGCAGAAACACCGGGGAGCTGTTTTTT.

The chain carries TRBV7-3 and TRBJ2-2; TRBD2 matches at 8 bases. Trimming removed 5 bases from V and 7 bases from J; junction bases left unmatched: 12. This CDR3 has 16 amino acids. Germline V gene data show CDR1 as SGHTA and CDR2 as FQGTGA. CDR3 sequence: CASSPPAGGPGGELFF. In DNA, the CDR3 is TGTGCCAGCAGCCCCCCTGCGGGGGGCCCTGGCGGGGAGCTGTTTTTT.

J is TRBJ1-6 and V is TRBV19; maybe TRBD1 (6 bases). The germline gives CDR1 LNHDA, CDR2 SQIVND (reference sequence). Trimming cost V 8 bases and J 13 bases, with 18 bases left between them. This CDR3 has 13 residues. The CDR3 bases are TGTGCCAGTTCTCGGACAGACCTCCGGCCCCTCCACTTT. Amino acids: CASSRTDLRPLHF.

The rearrangement links TRBV10-3 to TRBJ2-7; D unresolved. The CDR3 sequence is 9 residues long. Germline lookup yields CDR1 ENHRY and CDR2 SYGVKD. V was trimmed by 11 bases and J by 6 bases, leaving 8 bases between them. In nucleotides, the CDR3 is TGTGCCTCCCGTTGCGAGCAGTACTTC. Its translation is CASRCEQYF.

V and J are TRBV19 and TRBJ1-5, with TRBD1 as a possible D gene (5 bases). Germline V gene sequence: CDR1 LNHDA, CDR2 SQIVND (reference sequence). V was trimmed by 5 bases and J by 5 bases, leaving 19 bases between them. The CDR3 length is 16 residues. The CDR3 loop is CASSFSPGDGDQPQHF. The CDR3 nucleotides are TGTGCCAGTAGTTTCTCTCCGGGGGATGGTGATCAGCCCCAGCATTTT.

This clone was detected only once. The J gene is TRBJ1-4, the V gene TRBV6-1; TRBD1 might be the D (6 bases). V was cut by 3 bases and J by 5 bases, with 13 bases left in between. The CDR3 spans 15 residues. Germline V gene lookup returns CDR1 MNHNS and CDR2 SASEGT. The CDR3 sequence: CASSEVTGTNEKLFF. CDR3 DNA: TGTGCCAGCAGTGAGGTGACAGGAACAAATGAAAAACTGTTTTTT.

The rearrangement uses TRBV6-5 and TRBJ1-1; 9 nucleotides match TRBD1. Germline-derived CDR1 and CDR2 are MNHEY and SVGAGI. The CDR3 is 13 residues long. With 10 bases clipped from V and 3 bases from J, the junction kept 6 bases outside the gene matches. Here the CDR3 reads CATRRDRDTEAFF. The CDR3 DNA sequence: TGTGCCACCCGTCGGGACAGGGACACTGAAGCTTTCTTT.

The CDR3 bases are TGTGCCAGCAGCACGGGACTAGCGGGGTCCTACAATGAGCAGTTCTTC. As protein: CASSTGLAGSYNEQFF. The rearrangement joins TRBV7-9 to TRBJ2-1; 13 bases map to TRBD2. Trimming removed 5 bases from V and 1 base from J; junction bases left unmatched: 2. Germline assignment: CDR1 SEHNR and CDR2 FQNEAQ (reference sequence). The CDR3 is 16 amino acids.